Described below is a single T cell receptor (beta chain) sequence and its context. The sample belongs to a study of blood T cell repertoires in COVID-19. Whole-study context: Samples came from the United States, Italy and Spain, spanning acute and convalescent COVID-19. PBMCs, B-cell-depleted T cells, or T cells were the source of the cDNA or gDNA that made up the material.

The ends were cut back, 3 bases at V and 5 bases at J, with 10 bases in the middle. The germline CDR1 and CDR2 sequences are MNHEY and SMNVEV (reference sequence). This CDR3 is built from 14 residues. Only in-frame clones appear in the TCRdb table, and some are missing; sequencing was by immunoSEQ multiplex PCR. This sample has around 58,000 clones; nearly 90% occur once, and the top ten carry more than 10%. The receptor's source is a man between 60 and 70 years old with active COVID-19. Input material: peripheral blood. This chain links TRBV27 with TRBJ1-4, with D possibly being TRBD1 (5 bases). The CDR3 DNA reads as TGTGCCAGCAGTTTCTGGCAGGGAAATGAAAAACTGTTTTTT. Its protein product is CASSFWQGNEKLFF.